In this sample, the clone carrying this TCR beta chain turned up many times. The data were taken from a study of T-cell reconstitution after alpha-beta-depleted transplantation in children. The CDR3 is 15 amino acids. After removal of 5 bases from V and 4 bases from J, the junction contained 5 bases not matched to a gene. Construction of the TCRbeta library involved unique molecular identifiers. TCRdb used MiXCR to reprocess the PCR reads, holding one entry per CDR3 protein. The repertoire holds about 500,000 distinct CDR3 sequences, with around 10% as singletons. Source: PBMCs, mostly from graft donor cells, taken 180 days after TCRalphabeta/CD19-depleted stem cell transplant. The chain carries TRBV12-3 or TRBV12-4 and TRBJ2-2, with 9 bases identical to TRBD1. This receptor was taken from a female patient aged 2 to 10 who had a stem cell transplant for aplastic anemia, so the T cells may come from the graft donor. CDR3 region: CASSQQGASTGELFF. Here the CDR3 DNA reads TGTGCCAGCAGTCAACAGGGGGCAAGCACCGGGGAGCTGTTTTTT.